Included here is one T cell receptor beta chain sequence, with context. Repertoires were generated with immunoSEQ multiplex PCR, while TCRdb's copy carries only in-frame clones and drops some. The repertoire consists of under 70,000 clones, with about 95% occurring once and the leading ten covering roughly 2.4%. Looked up from germline, CDR1 is LNHDA and CDR2 is SQIVND (reference sequence). The CDR3 is 15 residues long. The V end lost 3 bases, the J end lost 3 bases, and 15 bases lay between the germline ends. These data belong to a study of T cell changes during pregnancy in multiple sclerosis. The J gene is TRBJ2-7, the V gene TRBV19; tentatively, D is TRBD2 (5 bases). The sample in question was CD8+ T cells from peripheral blood mononuclear cells, obtained after pregnancy. The source of this sequence is a female donor with multiple sclerosis, enrolled in a pregnancy study. The CDR3 spells CASSISIGLIYEQYF. In DNA, the CDR3 is TGTGCCAGTAGTATTTCTATAGGACTGATCTACGAGCAGTACTTC. Variable domain in full (rest from reference TRBV19 and TRBJ2-7): DGGITQSPKYLFRKEGQNVTLSCEQNLNHDAMYWYRQDPGQGLRLIYYSQIVNDFQKGDIAEGYSVSREKKESFPLTVTSAQKNPTAFYLCASSISIGLIYEQYFGPGTRLTVT.